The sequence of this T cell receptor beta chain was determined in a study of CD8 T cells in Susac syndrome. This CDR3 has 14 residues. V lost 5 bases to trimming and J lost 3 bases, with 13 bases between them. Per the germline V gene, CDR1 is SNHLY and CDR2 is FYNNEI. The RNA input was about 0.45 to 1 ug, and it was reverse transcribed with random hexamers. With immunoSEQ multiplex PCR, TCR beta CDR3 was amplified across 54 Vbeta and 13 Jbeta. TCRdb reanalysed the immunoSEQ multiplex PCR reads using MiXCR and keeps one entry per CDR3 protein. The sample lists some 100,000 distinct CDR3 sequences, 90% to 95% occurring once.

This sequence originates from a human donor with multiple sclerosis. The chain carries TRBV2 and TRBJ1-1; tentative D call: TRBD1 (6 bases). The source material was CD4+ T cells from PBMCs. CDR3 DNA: TGTGCCAGCAGTAATACAGGGAGGGACACTGAAGCTTTCTTT. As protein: CASSNTGRDTEAFF.